This T cell receptor beta chain was observed in a study of blood T cell repertoires in COVID-19. Overall study: COVID-19 samples from acute and convalescent phases originated in the United States, Italy and Spain. Sample material is recorded as cDNA or gDNA derived from T cells, B-cell-depleted T cells, or PBMCs.

As handled by the study authors: From reference gene primer amplification, estimates of nucleated cell counts were derived. Repertoires were generated with immunoSEQ multiplex PCR, while TCRdb's copy carries only in-frame clones and drops some. That table gives V, J and clone size, and the DNA gave D and trimming. Among tens of thousands of clones listed, around 90% were seen once. The CDR3 contains 15 residues. With 0 bases clipped from V and 9 bases from J, the junction kept 4 bases outside the gene matches. CDR1 and CDR2 from the germline V gene are SGHKS and YYEKEE (reference sequence). The source of this sequence is a male donor with acute or convalescent COVID-19. The chain couples TRBV5-5 to TRBJ1-4; 11 bases map to TRBD1. Input material: peripheral blood. CDR3: CASSLAGQGAQKLFF. The CDR3 coding sequence is TGTGCCAGCAGCTTGGCAGGACAGGGGGCCCAAAAACTGTTTTTT.